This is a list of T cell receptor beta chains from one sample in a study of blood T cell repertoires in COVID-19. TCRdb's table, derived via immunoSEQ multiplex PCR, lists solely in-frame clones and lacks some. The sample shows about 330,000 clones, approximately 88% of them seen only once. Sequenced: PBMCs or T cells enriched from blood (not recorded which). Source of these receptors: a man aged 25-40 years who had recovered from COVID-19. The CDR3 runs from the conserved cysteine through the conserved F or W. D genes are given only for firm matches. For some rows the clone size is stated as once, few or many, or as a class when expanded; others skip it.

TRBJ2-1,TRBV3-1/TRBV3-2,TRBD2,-,TGTGCCAGCAGCCAAGGGGCTAGCGGGGGGCGATACAATGAGCAGTTCTTC,CASSQGASGGRYNEQFF
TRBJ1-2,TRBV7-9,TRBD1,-,TGTGCCAGCAGCCTAGGGGGACAGGGTCGCTATGGCTACACCTTC,CASSLGGQGRYGYTF
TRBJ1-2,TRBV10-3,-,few,TGTGCCATCAGTGACGATAAGGGGGGGTATGGCTACACCTTC,CAISDDKGGYGYTF
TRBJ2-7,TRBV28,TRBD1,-,TGTGCCAGCAGCCCCGCCTCCGGACAGGGTTACTACGAGCAGTACTTC,CASSPASGQGYYEQYF
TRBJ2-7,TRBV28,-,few,TGTGCCAGCAGAGATTGGGACGGGACACCCTACGAGCAGTACTTC,CASRDWDGTPYEQYF
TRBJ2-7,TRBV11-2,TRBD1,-,TGTGCCAGCAGCATGCGGACAGGGGCAGGGGAGCAGTACTTC,CASSMRTGAGEQYF
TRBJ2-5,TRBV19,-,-,TGTGCCAGTAGTCCCGGGACTTCGTACCAAGAGACCCAGTACTTC,CASSPGTSYQETQYF
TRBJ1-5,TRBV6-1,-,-,TGTGCCAGCAGTGAACGGTATAGCAATCAGCCCCAGCATTTT,CASSERYSNQPQHF
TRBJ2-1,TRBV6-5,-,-,TGTGCCAGCCAATCGGACAGATACAATGAGCAGTTCTTC,CASQSDRYNEQFF
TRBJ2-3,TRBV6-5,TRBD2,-,TGTGCCAGCACCTTCTCGGGGGGGCCTGATACGCAGTATTTT,CASTFSGGPDTQYF
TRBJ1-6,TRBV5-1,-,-,TGCGCCAGCAGGGGTGTTCAGGATTCACCCCTCCACTTT,CASRGVQDSPLHF
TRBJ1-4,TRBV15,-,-,TGTGCCACCAGCAAAACAACAGGGAATGGAGGTGAAAAACTGTTTTTT,CATSKTTGNGGEKLFF
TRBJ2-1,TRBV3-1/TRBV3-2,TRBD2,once,TGTGCCAGCAGCCATTCTAGCGGGGGATACAATGAGCAGTTCTTC,CASSHSSGGYNEQFF
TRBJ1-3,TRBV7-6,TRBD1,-,TGTGCCAGCAGCTTAGGAACAGGGGTGAGCTCTGGAAACACCATATATTTT,CASSLGTGVSSGNTIYF
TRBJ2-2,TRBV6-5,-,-,TGTGCCAGCGGGTTTTCGAACACCGGGGAGCCGTTTTTT,CASGFSNTGEPFF
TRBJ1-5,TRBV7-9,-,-,TGTGCCAGCAGCGAGAGCAACAGGGCTCCCCAGCATTTT,CASSESNRAPQHF
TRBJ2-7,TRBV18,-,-,TGTGCCAGCTCACCACCGATTGCAGGGGCGTTCGAGCAGTACTTC,CASSPPIAGAFEQYF
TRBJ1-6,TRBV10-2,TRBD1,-,TGCGCCAGCAGGGAACAGGGGGCTAAGGGTTCACCCCTCCACTTT,CASREQGAKGSPLHF
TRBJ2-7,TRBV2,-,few,TGTGCCAGCAGTGGTTGGCAGGGAATCTACGAGCAGTACTTC,CASSGWQGIYEQYF
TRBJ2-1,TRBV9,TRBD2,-,TGTGCCAGCAGCCCCACGGGAGGGCTAGCGGGGGGTGATGAGCAGTTCTTC,CASSPTGGLAGGDEQFF
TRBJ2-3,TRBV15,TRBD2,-,TGTGCCACCAGCGGACCGGGGGGGGAGAGGACCACAGATACGCAGTATTTT,CATSGPGGERTTDTQYF
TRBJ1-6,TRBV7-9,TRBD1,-,TGTGCCAGCAGCCCAACAGGGGGCGATTCACCCCTCCACTTT,CASSPTGGDSPLHF
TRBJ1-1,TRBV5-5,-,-,TGTGCCAGCAGCAGCACCGTAGAAATGAACACTGAAGCTTTCTTT,CASSSTVEMNTEAFF
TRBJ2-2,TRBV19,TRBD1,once,TGTGCCAGTAGGACAGGGGGAAAGGACACCGGGGAGCTGTTTTTT,CASRTGGKDTGELFF
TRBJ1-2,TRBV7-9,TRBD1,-,TGTGCCAGCAGCCCCGTGGGACAGGGGCACTATGGCTACACCTTC,CASSPVGQGHYGYTF
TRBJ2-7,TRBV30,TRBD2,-,TGTGCCTGGAGTGTAGGCCCGACTAGCGTCGACTACGAGCAGTACTTC,CAWSVGPTSVDYEQYF
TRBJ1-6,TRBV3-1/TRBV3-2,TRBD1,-,TGTGCCAGCAGCCTATTCCCGGGACAGGGGTATAATTCACCCCTCCACTTT,CASSLFPGQGYNSPLHF
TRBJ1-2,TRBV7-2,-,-,TGTGCCAGCAGCTTAGGCCAGGGTCGTGGCTACACCTTC,CASSLGQGRGYTF
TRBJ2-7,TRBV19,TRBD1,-,TGTGCCACCCAAGGGACAGGGTTCGGCGAGCAGTACTTC,CATQGTGFGEQYF
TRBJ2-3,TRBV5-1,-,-,TGCGCCAGCAGTACAGTGTTTGGCACAGATACGCAGTATTTT,CASSTVFGTDTQYF
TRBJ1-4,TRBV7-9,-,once,TGTGCCAGCAGCCCACAGGATATTGGGAGGGAAAAACTGTTTTTT,CASSPQDIGREKLFF
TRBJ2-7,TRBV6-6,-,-,TGTGCCAGCAGTTACGGCGGCAAGAGGCAGTACTTC,CASSYGGKRQYF
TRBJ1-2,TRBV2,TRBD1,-,TGTGCCAGCAGCAATTGGGGGGACAGCTATGGCTACACCTTC,CASSNWGDSYGYTF
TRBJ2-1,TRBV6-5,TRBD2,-,TGTGCCAGCATACTAGCGGGGGCCGAATACAATGAGCAGTTCTTC,CASILAGAEYNEQFF
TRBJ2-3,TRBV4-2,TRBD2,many,TGTGCCAGCAGCCAAGATCTTGAACTAGCGGGGGCCACAGATACGCAGTATTTT,CASSQDLELAGATDTQYF
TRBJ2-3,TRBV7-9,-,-,TGTGCCAGCAGCCCCTCAGGGGCGGGCACAGATACGCAGTATTTT,CASSPSGAGTDTQYF
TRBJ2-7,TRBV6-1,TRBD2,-,TGTGCCAGCAGTGGAAGGGTTTCGGCGGGGGACCCCGAGCAGTACTTC,CASSGRVSAGDPEQYF
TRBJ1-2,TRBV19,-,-,TGTGCCAGTAGTTTCTGGGCGAACTATGGCTACACCTTC,CASSFWANYGYTF
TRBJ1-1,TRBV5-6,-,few,TGTGCCAGCAGCTCCTATAGCATTGAAGCTTTCTTT,CASSSYSIEAFF
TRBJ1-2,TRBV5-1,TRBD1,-,TGCGCCAGCGGCCACCCTGACAGGGATAGCGGCTACACCTTC,CASGHPDRDSGYTF
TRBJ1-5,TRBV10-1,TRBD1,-,TGCGCCAGCAGAACCAAAACAGGGGACGGCAATCAGCCCCAGCATTTT,CASRTKTGDGNQPQHF